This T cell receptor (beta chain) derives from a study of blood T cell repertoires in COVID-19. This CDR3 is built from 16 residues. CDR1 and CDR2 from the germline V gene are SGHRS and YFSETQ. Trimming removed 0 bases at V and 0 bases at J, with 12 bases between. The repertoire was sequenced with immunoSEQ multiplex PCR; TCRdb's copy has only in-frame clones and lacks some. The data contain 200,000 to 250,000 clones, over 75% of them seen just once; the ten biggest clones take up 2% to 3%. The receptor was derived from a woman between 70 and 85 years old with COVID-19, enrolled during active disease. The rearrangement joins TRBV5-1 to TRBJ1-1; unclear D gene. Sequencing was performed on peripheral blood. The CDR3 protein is CASSLVGGGMNTEAFF. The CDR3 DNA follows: TGCGCCAGCAGCTTGGTTGGCGGAGGCATGAACACTGAAGCTTTCTTT.